The entry below gives a single TCR beta chain sequence along with its context. Its matching antigen is unknown. This entry belongs to a study of T cell responses to AZD1222 COVID-19 vaccine. Germline V CDR1 and CDR2: LNHDA, SQIVND (reference sequence). V lost 6 bases and J 4 bases, leaving 7 bases between the germline ends. This CDR3 is built from 12 residues. Study findings and constraints: Nearly half of spike-specific TCRs reportedly target variant regions that are unmutated in the B.1.351 and B.1.1.7 variants. Donors were mostly white British, more females; clonal diversity possibly underestimated.

The method was immunoSEQ multiplex PCR; TCRdb's version includes in-frame clones alone and lacks a portion of them. This table has more than 95,000 clones, approximately 90% appearing once. The sample was peripheral blood, taken on day 0 of AZD1222 vaccination. The gene calls are TRBV19 and TRBJ1-5; D is undetermined. This clonotype was sampled from an adult in good health. The CDR3 DNA sequence: TGTGCCAGTAGCCCCTTGAATCAGCCCCAGCATTTT. Translation gives CASSPLNQPQHF.